This paragraph reports one T cell receptor beta chain. The antigen is not known. Patients were ineligible given autoimmune disease history or systemic immunosuppression. Generated by immunoSEQ multiplex PCR, the TCRdb table keeps only in-frame clones and is missing some. The table shows under 80,000 clones, with approximately 92% occurring only once. The data belong to a study of OX40 agonist ivuxolimab in advanced cancers. Study-level findings and limits: At 0.1 to 3.0 mg/kg and by week 6, clonal expansion occurred in CD4+ and CD8+ blood T cells. Low levels of normalized T-cell clonal expansion also appeared in some nonresponders. The authors did not determine the antigen specificity of the expanded peripheral T cells.

Trimming pared 3 bases from V and 3 bases from J, leaving 18 bases between. Germline V gene lookup returns CDR1 KGHSH and CDR2 LQKENI. The CDR3 runs to 16 residues. The V gene is TRBV18, the J gene TRBJ2-7; perhaps TRBD1 as D (6 bases). Sequences were derived from CD4+ or CD8+ T cells sorted from blood, sampled in a trial of the OX40 agonist ivuxolimab. The receptor comes from an adult with an advanced solid tumor such as melanoma, head and neck, liver or kidney cancer. The CDR3 protein is CASSPNGGQYSYEQYF. The CDR3 DNA is TGTGCCAGCTCACCCAACGGAGGACAGTATAGCTACGAGCAGTACTTC.